The subject of this entry is one T cell receptor (beta chain). The CDR3 runs to 15 residues. V lost 5 bases to trimming and J lost 4 bases; unmatched junction nucleotides: 7. Germline V gene data show CDR1 as SGHVS and CDR2 as FNYEAQ. Sequenced by immunoSEQ multiplex PCR; TCRdb stores in-frame clones only, minus some. The sample yields about 68,000 clones, around 84% seen once. These data come from a study of blood T cell repertoires in COVID-19. Looking at the study overall: COVID-19 samples from acute and convalescent phases originated in the United States, Italy and Spain. T cells, B-cell-depleted T cells, or PBMCs provided the cDNA or gDNA that served as material.

Sequencing used peripheral blood. The sequence came from a man aged 50 to 59 with acute or convalescent COVID-19. The rearrangement joins TRBV7-6 to TRBJ2-7; TRBD1 matches 11 bases. CDR3: CASSRYRDRGYEQYF. The CDR3, as DNA: TGTGCCAGCAGCAGGTACCGGGACAGGGGGTACGAGCAGTACTTC.